A selection of T cell receptor beta chains follows, all from one sample in a study of CD8+ T cells in alopecia areata. Repertoires were generated with immunoSEQ multiplex PCR, while TCRdb's copy carries only in-frame clones and drops some. The sample records about 99,000 clones, approximately 84% being singletons. The specimen was CD8+ T cells sorted from blood, collected between weeks 30 and 35, from a patient treated with tofacitinib. These receptors were taken from a human donor with alopecia areata. CDR3s include the opening cysteine and the closing phenylalanine or tryptophan. A D gene is named only where the DNA matches it firmly. Size is stated for part of the rows, as once, few or many counts, or as a class when the clone is expanded.

TRBJ2-3 | . | . | TRBV6-5 | CASSYSISHTDTQYF | TGTGCCAGCAGTTACTCGATCTCTCACACAGATACGCAGTATTTT
TRBJ2-2 | . | . | TRBV7-9 | CASSLTLRQNTGELFF | TGTGCCAGCAGCTTAACGTTGCGACAAAACACCGGGGAGCTGTTTTTT
TRBJ2-7 | . | . | TRBV7-9 | CASSLARDTKYEQYF | TGTGCCAGCAGCTTAGCACGGGACACAAAGTACGAGCAGTACTTC
TRBJ1-5 | . | . | TRBV27 | CASSPGDGLWPQHF | TGTGCCAGCAGTCCAGGGGACGGTTTATGGCCCCAGCATTTT
TRBJ1-1 | . | . | TRBV29-1 | CSVGVVNTEAFF | TGCAGCGTTGGTGTGGTGAACACTGAAGCTTTCTTT
TRBJ1-1 | . | . | TRBV27 | CASSLFPTGEDTEAFF | TGTGCCAGCAGTTTATTTCCGACAGGAGAGGACACTGAAGCTTTCTTT
TRBJ2-7 | TRBD1 | . | TRBV7-2 | CASSLWDSIYEQYF | TGTGCCAGCAGCTTATGGGACAGCATCTACGAGCAGTACTTC
TRBJ2-7 | TRBD1 | . | TRBV10-3 | CAISDMRQGYYEQYF | TGTGCCATCAGTGACATGAGACAGGGATACTACGAGCAGTACTTC
TRBJ2-1 | TRBD2 | . | TRBV7-8 | CASSTLAGGYFNEQFF | TGTGCCAGCAGCACTTTAGCGGGAGGGTATTTCAATGAGCAGTTCTTC
TRBJ2-5 | . | few | TRBV29-1 | CSVEQETQYF | TGCAGCGTTGAGCAAGAGACCCAGTACTTC
TRBJ2-1 | . | . | TRBV5-4 | CASSPPSGGEFYNEQFF | TGTGCCAGCAGCCCTCCCTCTGGAGGGGAGTTCTACAATGAGCAGTTCTTC
TRBJ2-3 | TRBD2 | once | TRBV2 | CASSTGLAGVLDTQYF | TGTGCCAGCAGTACGGGACTAGCGGGAGTTTTAGATACGCAGTATTTT
TRBJ2-7 | . | . | TRBV10-1 | CASSRDWSSYEQYF | TGCGCCAGCAGCCGGGACTGGAGCTCCTACGAGCAGTACTTC
TRBJ2-1 | TRBD2 | . | TRBV27 | CASSLLAGSYNEQFF | TGTGCCAGCAGCCTACTAGCGGGCTCCTACAATGAGCAGTTCTTC
TRBJ2-1 | . | once | TRBV6-6 | CASSYSWGNEQFF | TGTGCCAGCAGTTACTCATGGGGCAATGAGCAGTTCTTC
TRBJ2-1 | TRBD2 | . | TRBV4-2 | CASSQETGLAGDFEQFF | TGTGCCAGCAGCCAAGAAACTGGACTAGCGGGGGACTTTGAGCAGTTCTTC
TRBJ2-7 | . | . | TRBV7-8 | CASSVRDEQYF | TGTGCCAGCAGCGTTCGGGACGAGCAGTACTTC
TRBJ2-2 | TRBD1 | few | TRBV30 | CAWRTGNTGELFF | TGTGCCTGGCGGACAGGGAACACCGGGGAGCTGTTTTTT
TRBJ1-1 | . | . | TRBV29-1 | CSVVPSKGTEAFF | TGCAGCGTTGTCCCCAGCAAGGGCACTGAAGCTTTCTTT
TRBJ2-3 | TRBD1 | . | TRBV4-1 | CASSQVLGGQESSTDTQYF | TGCGCCAGCAGCCAAGTACTGGGGGGACAGGAATCTAGCACAGATACGCAGTATTTT
TRBJ2-3 | TRBD2 | . | TRBV7-2 | CASSLADGGYTDTQYF | TGTGCCAGCAGCTTAGCTGACGGGGGGTACACAGATACGCAGTATTTT
TRBJ1-2 | . | . | TRBV19 | CASSIPGAGYGYTF | TGTGCCAGTAGTATTCCAGGGGCCGGATATGGCTACACCTTC
TRBJ2-5 | . | . | TRBV5-4 | CASRAYGLQETQYF | TGTGCCAGCCGCGCGTATGGGTTACAAGAGACCCAGTACTTC
TRBJ2-7 | TRBD2 | . | TRBV13 | CASSVAGVAYEQYF | TGTGCCAGCAGCGTAGCGGGAGTGGCGTACGAGCAGTACTTC
TRBJ2-3 | TRBD2 | . | TRBV7-2 | CASSPTILLGGDTQYF | TGTGCCAGCAGCCCCACCATCCTGCTGGGGGGGGATACGCAGTATTTT
TRBJ2-1 | . | . | TRBV2 | CASSDWVDTYNEQFF | TGTGCCAGCAGTGACTGGGTGGATACCTACAATGAGCAGTTCTTC
TRBJ2-7 | TRBD1 | . | TRBV27 | CASSVGQGRDEQYF | TGTGCCAGCAGTGTAGGACAGGGGAGGGACGAGCAGTACTTC
TRBJ2-7 | . | . | TRBV7-9 | CASSLVERASYEQYF | TGTGCCAGCAGCTTAGTTGAGCGGGCATCCTACGAGCAGTACTTC
TRBJ1-3 | . | . | TRBV29-1 | CSVVDSSGNTIYF | TGCAGCGTTGTTGACAGCTCTGGAAACACCATATATTTT
TRBJ2-5 | TRBD1 | . | TRBV29-1 | CSATGTGLSETQYF | TGCAGCGCCACCGGGACAGGGTTAAGTGAGACCCAGTACTTC
TRBJ2-3 | TRBD1 | few | TRBV5-1 | CASSQGVPDTQYF | TGCGCCAGCAGCCAGGGGGTCCCAGATACGCAGTATTTT
TRBJ1-1 | . | . | TRBV10-2 | CASSGDLTEAFF | TGCGCCAGCAGTGGGGACCTCACTGAAGCTTTCTTT
TRBJ1-2 | . | . | TRBV5-6 | CASSLIGDGYGYTF | TGTGCCAGCAGCTTGATAGGGGATGGCTATGGCTACACCTTC
TRBJ2-7 | TRBD2 | . | TRBV30 | CAWRGLAGGPYEQYF | TGTGCCTGGAGAGGACTAGCGGGAGGGCCCTACGAGCAGTACTTC
TRBJ2-3 | . | . | TRBV27 | CASRGTYTDTQYF | TGTGCCAGCAGGGGGACGTACACAGATACGCAGTATTTT
TRBJ2-7 | . | . | TRBV7-9 | CASSLAGGLTSYEQYF | TGTGCCAGCAGCTTAGCGGGGGGTTTAACATCCTACGAGCAGTACTTC
TRBJ1-2 | . | . | TRBV19 | CASSIVHRDGYGYTF | TGTGCCAGTAGTATAGTTCACAGGGATGGGTATGGCTACACCTTC
TRBJ2-1 | TRBD2 | . | TRBV29-1 | CSVAGGSDNEQFF | TGCAGCGTTGCGGGAGGGAGCGACAATGAGCAGTTCTTC
TRBJ2-7 | . | . | TRBV5-1 | CASSLGEVDGAYEQYF | TGCGCCAGCAGCCTTGGGGAGGTGGACGGCGCCTACGAGCAGTACTTC
TRBJ2-1 | TRBD2 | few | TRBV27 | CASRSTFSGTSIGNEQFF | TGTGCCAGCAGAAGCACTTTTTCCGGGACTAGTATAGGCAATGAGCAGTTCTTC
TRBJ2-7 | . | . | TRBV7-9 | CASSPSLGYEQYF | TGTGCCAGCAGCCCAAGCCTAGGCTACGAGCAGTACTTC
TRBJ1-2 | TRBD1 | . | TRBV9 | CASSANTGGEGYTF | TGTGCCAGCAGCGCTAATACAGGGGGAGAGGGCTACACCTTC
TRBJ2-2 | TRBD1 | . | TRBV5-1 | CASNPGQGHGELFF | TGCGCCAGCAACCCGGGACAGGGGCACGGGGAGCTGTTTTTT
TRBJ2-5 | . | few | TRBV25-1 | CASSEIREQETQYF | TGTGCCAGCAGTGAGATAAGGGAGCAAGAGACCCAGTACTTC
TRBJ2-1 | . | . | TRBV30 | CAWSREGPYNEQFF | TGTGCCTGGAGTCGCGAAGGACCTTACAATGAGCAGTTCTTC
TRBJ2-3 | TRBD2 | once | TRBV7-6 | CASSSRLAGGSDTQYF | TGTGCCAGCAGCTCCCGACTAGCGGGGGGGTCAGATACGCAGTATTTT